These 6 T cell receptor beta chains share one sample of origin, sequenced in a study of blood T cell repertoires in COVID-19. The assay was immunoSEQ multiplex PCR, and TCRdb's table has in-frame clones only and misses some. The sample holds tens of thousands of clones, approximately 84% seen once. Sequences were obtained from peripheral blood. Receptors originate from a man between 65 and 85 years old with acute or convalescent COVID-19.

The chain is built from TRBV5-6 and TRBJ2-7, with a weak D call TRBD2 (6 bases). V gave up 5 bases and J gave up 7 bases, with 16 bases separating them. The CDR3 extends over 13 amino acids. The germline gives CDR1 SGHDT, CDR2 YYEEEE. The CDR3 nucleotides are TGTGCCAGCAGTCGACGCGGGGTCGGGGAGCAGTACTTC. It translates to CASSRRGVGEQYF.

This chain uses TRBV6-6 with TRBJ1-1, with D unresolved. Trimming left V 7 bases short and J 3 bases short, with 12 bases between. CDR1 MNHNY and CDR2 SVGAGI come from the germline V gene (reference sequence). The CDR3 loop spans 13 amino acids. CDR3 in amino acids: CASILGQDTEAFF. Here the CDR3 DNA reads TGTGCCAGCATCCTTGGGCAGGACACTGAAGCTTTCTTT.

This clone turned up a few times. The rearrangement uses TRBV7-9 and TRBJ1-4; 8 bases fit TRBD1. The CDR3 has 13 amino acids. The germline gives CDR1 SEHNR, CDR2 FQNEAQ (reference sequence). V dropped 1 base and J dropped 8; count of bases not matched to a gene: 0. The CDR3: CASSLGTGEKLFF. The DNA of the CDR3 is TGTGCCAGCAGCTTAGGGACAGGGGAAAAACTGTTTTTT.

The rearrangement links TRBV5-5 to TRBJ2-7; the D gene is possibly TRBD1 (6 bases). V shed 0 bases and J shed 3 bases, with 10 bases lying between them. Germline lookup yields CDR1 SGHKS and CDR2 YYEKEE (reference sequence). This CDR3 has 14 residues. The CDR3 spells CASSLVPGVYEQYF. The CDR3 region has the DNA TGTGCCAGCAGCTTGGTTCCAGGGGTCTACGAGCAGTACTTC.

V usage is TRBV10-3 and J usage is TRBJ1-4; no clear D gene. CDR3 length: 13 residues. The V and J ends lost 2 bases and 8 bases respectively, with 9 bases between them. Per germline, CDR1 ENHRY and CDR2 SYGVKD. CDR3 loop: CAISEPSREKLFF. CDR3 DNA: TGTGCCATCAGTGAGCCTAGTCGGGAAAAACTGTTTTTT.

The gene calls are TRBV9 and TRBJ2-7; 7 nucleotides align to TRBD2. Losses at the gene ends were 4 bases for V and 6 bases for J; bases not matched to a gene: 10. CDR1 and CDR2 (germline): SGDLS, YYNGEE. This CDR3 contains 14 residues. The CDR3 sequence: CASSPRLAVGEQYF. In DNA form, the CDR3 reads TGTGCCAGCAGCCCCCGACTAGCAGTTGGCGAGCAGTACTTC.